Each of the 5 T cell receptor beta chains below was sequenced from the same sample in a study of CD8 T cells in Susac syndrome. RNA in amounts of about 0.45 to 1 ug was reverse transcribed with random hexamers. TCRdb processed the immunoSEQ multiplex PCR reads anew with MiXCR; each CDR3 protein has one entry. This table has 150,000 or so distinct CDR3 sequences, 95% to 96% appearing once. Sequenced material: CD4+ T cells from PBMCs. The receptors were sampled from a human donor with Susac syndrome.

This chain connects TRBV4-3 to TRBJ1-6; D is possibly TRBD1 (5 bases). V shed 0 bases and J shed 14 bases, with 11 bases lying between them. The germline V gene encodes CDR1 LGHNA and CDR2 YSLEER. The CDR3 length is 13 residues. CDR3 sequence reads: CASSQDTEGSLHF. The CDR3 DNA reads TGCGCCAGCAGCCAAGACACCGAGGGGTCCCTCCACTTT.

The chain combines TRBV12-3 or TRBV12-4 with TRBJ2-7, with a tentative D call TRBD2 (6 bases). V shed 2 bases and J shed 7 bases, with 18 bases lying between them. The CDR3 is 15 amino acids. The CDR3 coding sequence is TGTGCCAGCAGTTTAATGGGGGGTTCGTCAGAAGAGCAGTACTTC. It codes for CASSLMGGSSEEQYF.

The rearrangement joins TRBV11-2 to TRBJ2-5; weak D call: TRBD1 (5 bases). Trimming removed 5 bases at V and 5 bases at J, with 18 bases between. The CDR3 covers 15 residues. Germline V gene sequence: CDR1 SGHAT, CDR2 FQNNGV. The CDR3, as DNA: TGTGCCAGCAGCAGAGACAGACCCCGCATGGAGACCCAGTACTTC. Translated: CASSRDRPRMETQYF.

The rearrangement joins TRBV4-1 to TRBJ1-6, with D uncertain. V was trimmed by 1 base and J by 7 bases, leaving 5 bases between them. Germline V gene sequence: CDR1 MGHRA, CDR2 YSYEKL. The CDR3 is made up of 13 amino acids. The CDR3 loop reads CASSQVRNSPLHF. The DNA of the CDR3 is TGCGCCAGCAGCCAAGTTAGGAATTCACCCCTCCACTTT.

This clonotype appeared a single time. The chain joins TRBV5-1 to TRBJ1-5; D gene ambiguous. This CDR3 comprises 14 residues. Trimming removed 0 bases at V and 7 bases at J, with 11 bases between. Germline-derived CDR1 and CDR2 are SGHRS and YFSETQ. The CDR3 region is CASSLAPGGQPQHF. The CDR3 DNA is TGCGCCAGCAGCTTGGCTCCGGGTGGCCAGCCCCAGCATTTT. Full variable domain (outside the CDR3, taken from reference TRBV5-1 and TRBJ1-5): KAGVTQTPRYLIKTRGQQVTLSCSPISGHRSVSWYQQTPGQGLQFLFEYFSETQRNKGNFPGRFSGRQFSNSRSEMNVSTLELGDSALYLCASSLAPGGQPQHFGDGTRLSIL.